The 24 T cell receptor beta chains below come from one sample, sequenced in a study of T cells in Graves' hyperthyroidism and ophthalmopathy. Amplification yielded TCR beta CDR3 regions, with RNA transcripts as the source. Initially, a first-round RT-PCR of the TCR CDR3 employed the HTBI primer set. Each CDR3 protein gets one entry after TCRdb re-called the multiplex PCR reads with MiXCR. The sample includes over 550,000 distinct CDR3 sequences, approximately 15% of them seen just once. The specimen sequenced was blood. The receptors derive from a woman aged 18-29 years with Graves' hyperthyroidism.

V usage is TRBV12-3 or TRBV12-4 and J usage is TRBJ2-7; 16 nucleotides line up with TRBD2. V gave up 6 bases and J gave up 4 bases; unmatched junction bases: 12. The CDR3 extends over 18 amino acids. The CDR3 DNA is TGTGCCAGCAGCACGGAGGGGACTAGCGGGAGGGGGGTATACGAGCAGTACTTC. This sequence encodes CASSTEGTSGRGVYEQYF.

This clonotype was observed a few times. The rearrangement uses TRBV7-9 and TRBJ2-1, with 10 bases that match TRBD2. In germline, CDR1 is SEHNR, CDR2 FQNEAQ (reference sequence). The CDR3 covers 16 residues. Trimming cost V 6 bases and J 2 bases; bases outside gene matches: 7. CDR3 region: CASSQLAGLPYNEQFF. In DNA form, the CDR3 reads TGTGCCAGCAGTCAACTAGCGGGACTCCCCTACAATGAGCAGTTCTTC.

This clonotype was seen many times. The chain recombines TRBV11-2 with TRBJ2-5; TRBD1 agrees at 7 bases. Trimming removed 6 bases from V and 5 bases from J; junction bases left unmatched: 9. Germline lookup yields CDR1 SGHAT and CDR2 FQNNGV. The CDR3 runs to 14 residues. The CDR3 DNA reads TGTGCCAGCAGTCTCAACAGGGGCGTCGAGACCCAGTACTTC. This encodes CASSLNRGVETQYF.

This clonotype came up a few times. The V gene is TRBV25-1, the J gene TRBJ1-1; 7 nucleotides agree with TRBD1. The length of the CDR3 is 16 residues. Germline loops: CDR1 MGHDK, CDR2 SYGVNS. Trimming at V came to 0 bases and at J to 4 bases, leaving 8 bases not matched to a gene. The CDR3 coding sequence is TGTGCCAGCAGTGAATATAGCTCAGGGGGGAGCACTGAAGCTTTCTTT. Its translation: CASSEYSSGGSTEAFF.

V usage is TRBV4-3 and J usage is TRBJ2-7; D might be TRBD2 (7 bases). The CDR3 extends over 14 amino acids. V lost 1 base and J 7 bases, leaving 14 bases between the germline ends. CDR1 is LGHNA and CDR2 is YSLEER in the germline V gene. This CDR3 reads CASSQGGGAREQYF. The CDR3 nucleotides read TGCGCCAGCAGCCAAGGAGGGGGGGCGAGGGAGCAGTACTTC.

The rearrangement joins TRBV6-2 or TRBV6-3 to TRBJ2-1; the match to TRBD1 covers 9 bases. The CDR3 contains 11 residues. Germline assignment: CDR1 MNHEY and CDR2 SVGEGT. The J segment lost 15 bases and the V segment lost 6 bases, leaving 6 bases of the junction unmatched. The CDR3 protein is CASSAGTGWFF. The CDR3 nucleotides are TGTGCCAGCAGCGCCGGGACAGGGTGGTTCTTC.

This clonotype was seen at least ten times. The V gene is TRBV11-3, the J gene TRBJ1-1; D remains unclear. Germline V lookup: CDR1 SGHNT, CDR2 YENEEA. V lost 4 bases and J 1 base, leaving 10 bases between the germline ends. The CDR3 covers 14 residues. CDR3 sequence reads: CASSSGGGNTEAFF. Written as DNA, the CDR3 is TGTGCCAGCAGCTCTGGCGGTGGGAACACTGAAGCTTTCTTT.

This chain links TRBV7-2 with TRBJ1-2; TRBD1 matches at 7 bases. The CDR3 has 14 amino acids. V lost 3 bases and J lost 6; bases outside the gene matches: 7. CDR1 SGHTA and CDR2 FQGNSA come from the germline V gene. Here the CDR3 DNA reads TGTGCCAGCAGCTTGGCCAGGGGGGATGATGGCTACACCTTC. This sequence encodes CASSLARGDDGYTF.

This clonotype was seen a few times. This rearrangement joins TRBV4-3 to TRBJ2-4; D may be TRBD1 (5 bases). V was pared by 0 bases and J by 1 base, with 13 bases between. This CDR3 region has 17 residues. Germline V gene sequence: CDR1 LGHNA, CDR2 YSLEER. The CDR3 reads CASSQDDRSYAKNIQYF. The DNA for the CDR3 is TGCGCCAGCAGCCAAGACGACAGATCCTATGCCAAAAACATTCAGTACTTC.

V usage is TRBV19 and J usage is TRBJ1-6; a weak D match, TRBD1 (6 bases). This CDR3 contains 15 residues. The germline V and J ends were trimmed by 5 bases and 5 bases, with 13 bases remaining between them. Germline V gives CDR1 LNHDA, CDR2 SQIVND (reference sequence). The CDR3 here is CASSFYTGHNSPLHF. CDR3 DNA: TGTGCCAGTAGTTTTTACACAGGGCATAATTCACCCCTCCACTTT.

This clonotype was detected many times. This chain links TRBV7-9 with TRBJ1-1; D uncertain. Deletions cut 6 bases from V and 2 bases from J, with 13 bases between. CDR1 and CDR2 (germline): SEHNR, FQNEAQ (reference sequence). CDR3 size: 14 residues. The DNA for the CDR3 is TGTGCCAGCAGTCTCCCAAGAGCCAACACTGAAGCTTTCTTT. Protein product: CASSLPRANTEAFF.

In this sample, this clonotype turned up many times. The chain links TRBV11-2 to TRBJ1-1, with D perhaps matching TRBD1 (6 bases). Trimming stripped 3 bases from V and 1 base from J, with 12 bases between. Germline CDR1 is SGHAT and CDR2 is FQNNGV. There are 15 residues in the CDR3. CDR3 in DNA: TGTGCCAGCAGCTTGGACAGACCTACGAACACTGAAGCTTTCTTT. Encoded protein: CASSLDRPTNTEAFF.

This chain connects TRBV6-2 or TRBV6-3 to TRBJ2-5; 10 nucleotides match TRBD2. V was clipped by 2 bases and J by 8 bases; unmatched bases: 8. The CDR3 is 15 amino acids. Germline V gene sequence: CDR1 MNHEY, CDR2 SVGEGT. The CDR3 is CASSYSSGGSPTQYF. For the CDR3, the DNA is TGTGCCAGCAGTTACAGTAGCGGGGGGTCCCCCACCCAGTACTTC.

This clonotype has a count of ten or more. The chain is built from TRBV12-5 and TRBJ1-1; D is unresolved. CDR1 and CDR2 (germline): LGHNT, FRNRAP. This CDR3 is 15 amino acids long. V was clipped by 0 bases and J by 9 bases, with 17 bases between them. The CDR3 nucleotides read TGTGCTAGTGGTTTGGTACGCAGCAGGAGGCCACAAGCTTTCTTT. It encodes CASGLVRSRRPQAFF.

The table lists this clonotype with many counts. CDR3 sequence reads: CASRLTSGSADTQYF. The CDR3 DNA reads as TGTGCCAGCAGATTGACTAGCGGGAGTGCAGATACGCAGTATTTT. The V gene is TRBV2, the J gene TRBJ2-3, with 12 bases fitting TRBD2. CDR1 and CDR2 from the germline V gene are SNHLY and FYNNEI. J was trimmed by 4 bases and V by 6 bases; bases with no gene match: 5. The CDR3 is 15 residues long.

This clonotype was counted a few times. The chain has TRBV12-3 or TRBV12-4 and TRBJ1-1, with D unclear. The CDR3 is 11 amino acids. V gave up 3 bases and J gave up 7 bases, with 6 bases separating them. The CDR3 coding sequence is TGTGCCAGCAGTTTTTTCGATGAAGCTTTCTTT. As protein: CASSFFDEAFF.

The V call is TRBV6-5, the J call TRBJ2-1, with 12 nucleotides matching TRBD2. The germline V gene has CDR1 MNHEY and CDR2 SVGAGI. Germline trimming cut 4 bases from V and 1 base from J; bases unmatched to any gene: 8. The CDR3 is 18 residues long. The CDR3 DNA reads TGTGCCAGCAGTTTCCTAGCGGGGGGGCTAAAGTCCTACAATGAGCAGTTCTTC. This gives the protein CASSFLAGGLKSYNEQFF.

This clonotype was seen ten or more times. J is TRBJ2-4 and V is TRBV3-1; no clear D gene. Between the trimmed V and J ends, which lost 0 bases and 3 bases, there was a span of 9 bases. The length of the CDR3 is 15 residues. Germline V gene lookup returns CDR1 LGHDT and CDR2 YNNKEL (reference sequence). The CDR3 nucleotides read TGTGCCAGCAGCCAAGATCATGCCGGCAAAAACATTCAGTACTTC. Its translation is CASSQDHAGKNIQYF. The entire variable domain, with the rest obtained from reference TRBV3-1 and TRBJ2-4, is as follows: DTAVSQTPKYLVTQMGNDKSIKCEQNLGHDTMYWYKQDSKKFLKIMFSYNNKELIINETVPNRFSPKSPDKAHLNLHINSLELGDSAVYFCASSQDHAGKNIQYFGAGTRLSVL.

This clonotype was found many times. This CDR3 is CASMGQQNEKLFF. As DNA, the CDR3 is TGTGCCAGCATGGGACAGCAGAATGAAAAACTGTTTTTT. The genes are TRBV28 and TRBJ1-4; the match to TRBD1 covers 7 bases. Germline CDR1 reads MDHEN; CDR2 reads SYDVKM. This CDR3 comprises 13 residues. With V trimmed by 7 bases and J by 5 bases, 4 bases remained unmatched.

This clonotype came up a few times. The genes are TRBV9 and TRBJ1-5, with D hard to call. Germline V gives CDR1 SGDLS, CDR2 YYNGEE. CDR3 length: 15 residues. V lost 4 bases and J lost 2, with 13 bases in between. CDR3 residues: CASSRQAGGNQPQHF. As DNA, the CDR3 is TGTGCCAGCAGCCGTCAGGCAGGAGGCAATCAGCCCCAGCATTTT. Variable domain in full (rest from reference TRBV9 and TRBJ1-5): DSGVTQTPKHLITATGQRVTLRCSPRSGDLSVYWYQQSLDQGLQFLIQYYNGEERAKGNILERFSAQQFPDLHSELNLSSLELGDSALYFCASSRQAGGNQPQHFGDGTRLSIL.

Ten or more counts support this clonotype. The V gene is TRBV30, the J gene TRBJ2-7, with 9 bases fitting TRBD2. From germline, CDR1 is GTSNPN and CDR2 SVGIG (reference sequence). The V and J ends lost 3 bases and 1 base, in that order; junction bases with no gene match: 4. This CDR3 comprises 14 residues. The CDR3 coding sequence is TGTGCCTGGAGGACTAGCGGTTATTCCTACGAGCAGTACTTC. Translation: CAWRTSGYSYEQYF.

V and J are TRBV28 and TRBJ1-1; D is unclear. Germline V CDR1 and CDR2: MDHEN, SYDVKM. The CDR3 consists of 14 residues. The V end lost 3 bases, the J end lost 1 base, and 9 bases lay between the germline ends. CDR3 amino acids: CASSFWAGNTEAFF. The CDR3 DNA is TGTGCCAGCAGTTTTTGGGCAGGGAACACTGAAGCTTTCTTT.

The chain has TRBV14 and TRBJ2-5; 13 bases line up with TRBD2. The CDR3 length is 16 residues. Germline CDR1 and CDR2: SGHDN and FVKESK. The V segment lost 5 bases and the J segment 1 base; nucleotides outside the gene matches: 4. The CDR3 DNA sequence: TGTGCCAGCAGCTCGACTAGCGGGAGGCCCCAAGAGACCCAGTACTTC. The encoded protein is CASSSTSGRPQETQYF.

The sample holds many counts of this clonotype. This sequence joins TRBV11-2 and TRBJ2-7, with 8 bases fitting TRBD2. Germline-derived CDR1 and CDR2 are SGHAT and FQNNGV. V lost 2 bases and J lost 2; bases outside the gene matches: 11. This CDR3 is 17 amino acids long. The CDR3 reads CASSLIRVAGGAYEQYF. The CDR3 DNA follows: TGTGCCAGCAGCTTAATAAGGGTGGCGGGAGGAGCCTACGAGCAGTACTTC. Together with reference TRBV11-2 and TRBJ2-7, the CDR3 gives the full variable domain: EAGVAQSPRYKIIEKRQSVAFWCNPISGHATLYWYQQILGQGPKLLIQFQNNGVVDDSQLPKDRFSAERLKGVDSTLKIQPAKLEDSAVYLCASSLIRVAGGAYEQYFGPGTRLTVT.